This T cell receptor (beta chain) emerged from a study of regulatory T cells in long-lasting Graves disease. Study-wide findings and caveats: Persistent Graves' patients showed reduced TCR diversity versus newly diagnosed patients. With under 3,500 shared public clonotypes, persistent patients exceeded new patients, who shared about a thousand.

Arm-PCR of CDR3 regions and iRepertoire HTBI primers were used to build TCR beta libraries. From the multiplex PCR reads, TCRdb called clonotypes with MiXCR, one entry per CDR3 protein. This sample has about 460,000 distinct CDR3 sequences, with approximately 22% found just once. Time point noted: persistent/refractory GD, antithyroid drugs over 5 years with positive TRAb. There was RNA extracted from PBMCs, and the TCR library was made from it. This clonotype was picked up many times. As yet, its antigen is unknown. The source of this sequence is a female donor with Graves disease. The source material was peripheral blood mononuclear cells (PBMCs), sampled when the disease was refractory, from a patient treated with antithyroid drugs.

CDR3 in amino acids: CASSYEAYGYTF. DNA for the CDR3: TGTGCCAGCAGTTACGAAGCCTATGGCTACACCTTC. The chain joins TRBV6-5 to TRBJ1-2; D uncertain. V lost 2 bases, J lost 4 bases, and 5 bases lay in between. CDR1 and CDR2 from the germline V gene are MNHEY and SVGAGI. The CDR3 has 12 amino acids.